One and the same sample provided the 6 T cell receptor beta chains below, sequenced in a study of CD4+ T cells in melanoma. Sequenced by immunoSEQ multiplex PCR; TCRdb stores in-frame clones only, minus some. The sample yields 52,000 or so clones, roughly two thirds seen once. The sample taken for sequencing was tumor tissue. Receptor source: a human donor with melanoma.

The chain combines TRBV15 with TRBJ1-1; 9 bases agree with TRBD1. In germline, CDR1 is LNHNV, CDR2 YYDKDF (reference sequence). The CDR3 loop spans 13 amino acids. V shed 4 bases, J shed 11 bases, and the junction held 8 bases outside the gene matches. The CDR3 DNA is TGTGCCACCAGCACATGGGACAGGGAAGGGGCTTTCTTT. It encodes CATSTWDREGAFF.

On this clone: This may come from a read error, since a much larger clone is one base off. V and J are TRBV2 and TRBJ1-1; D remains unclear. V lost 3 bases to trimming and J lost 1 base, with 3 bases between them. Per the germline V gene, CDR1 is SNHLY and CDR2 is FYNNEI. This CDR3 has 12 amino acids. The CDR3 here is CASSEGNTEAFF. In DNA, the CDR3 is TGTGCCAGCAGTGAGGGGAACACTGAAGCTTTCTTT.

This sequence joins TRBV19 and TRBJ1-1; 7 bases fit TRBD1. Unmatched junction bases numbered 5, after V lost 6 bases and J lost 4 bases. From germline, CDR1 is LNHDA and CDR2 SQIVND (reference sequence). The CDR3 covers 13 residues. The CDR3 coding sequence is TGTGCCAGTAGAGAGGGGGCATCCACTGAAGCTTTCTTT. Translated, it gives CASREGASTEAFF.

The chain links TRBV9 to TRBJ1-4; 9 bases are shared with TRBD1. V was clipped by 5 bases and J by 8 bases; unmatched bases: 16. The CDR3 loop spans 17 amino acids. Germline CDR1 SGDLS, CDR2 YYNGEE. CDR3 region: CASSTGYGTGIREKLFF. The CDR3 DNA follows: TGTGCCAGCAGTACAGGGTACGGGACAGGGATTAGAGAAAAACTGTTTTTT. Full variable domain (rest looked up from reference TRBV9 and TRBJ1-4): DSGVTQTPKHLITATGQRVTLRCSPRSGDLSVYWYQQSLDQGLQFLIQYYNGEERAKGNILERFSAQQFPDLHSELNLSSLELGDSALYFCASSTGYGTGIREKLFFGSGTQLSVL.

This clone was counted a single time. The chain uses TRBV5-1 and TRBJ1-5; D gene ambiguous. The length of the CDR3 is 13 residues. Germline assignment: CDR1 SGHRS and CDR2 YFSETQ. The ends were cut back, 4 bases at V and 7 bases at J, with 12 bases in the middle. The CDR3 DNA follows: TGCGCCAGCAGCGCCTCGGGTCGACAGCCCCAGCATTTT. Translating it yields CASSASGRQPQHF.

Here the CDR3 reads CASSSRTGGNEQFF. The CDR3 nucleotides are TGTGCCAGCAGTTCTCGGACAGGCGGGAATGAGCAGTTCTTC. The rearrangement links TRBV7-8 to TRBJ2-1; TRBD1 matches at 7 bases. This CDR3 has 14 residues. J was trimmed by 7 bases and V by 6 bases; bases with no gene match: 9. Germline CDR1 and CDR2: SGHVS and FQNEAQ. Full variable domain (outside the CDR3, taken from reference TRBV7-8 and TRBJ2-1): GAGVSQSPRYKVAKRGQDVALRCDPISGHVSLFWYQQALGQGPEFLTYFQNEAQLDKSGLPSDRFFAERPEGSVSTLKIQRTQQEDSAVYLCASSSRTGGNEQFFGPGTRLTVL.